What follows are 15 T cell receptor beta chains derived from one specimen sequenced in a study of graft-versus-host responses after intestinal transplantation. This table comes from immunoSEQ multiplex PCR, and its TCRdb copy is limited to in-frame clones, with some not included. The top ten hold 0.45% to 0.65% of the sample, which has around 26,000 clones, around 94% seen once. The sequencing here drew on PBMCs, taken 156 days after intestinal transplant. These TCRs come from a human patient who received an intestinal transplant, so some T cells may come from the graft donor.

In its sample, this clone was seen once. V usage is TRBV4-1 and J usage is TRBJ2-6; possibly TRBD1 or TRBD2 for D (5 bases each). There are 17 residues in the CDR3. CDR1 is MGHRA, CDR2 YSYEKL, per germline. V was pared by 7 bases and J by 1 base, with 17 bases between. CDR3 loop: CASTWGSAFSGANVLTF. CDR3 DNA: TGCGCCAGCACATGGGGGTCCGCGTTTTCTGGGGCCAACGTCCTGACTTTC.

The chain links TRBV19 to TRBJ2-1; 10 bases are a match to TRBD1. There are 16 residues in the CDR3. V shed 5 bases, J shed 4 bases, and the junction held 8 bases outside the gene matches. CDR1 is LNHDA, CDR2 SQIVND, per germline (reference sequence). The CDR3 DNA reads as TGTGCCAGTAGTCCCCCCGGGACAGGGGTATACAATGAGCAGTTCTTC. This sequence encodes CASSPPGTGVYNEQFF.

The chain has TRBV28 and TRBJ2-7; a possible D gene is TRBD2 (6 bases). V lost 8 bases, J lost 1 base, and 12 bases lay in between. There are 13 residues in the CDR3. Per the germline V gene, CDR1 is MDHEN and CDR2 is SYDVKM. This CDR3 is CASGVRDSYEQYF. CDR3 sequence (DNA): TGTGCCAGCGGGGTGCGGGATTCCTACGAGCAGTACTTC.

This clone was observed once. The rearrangement links TRBV5-5 to TRBJ2-7; 10 positions agree with TRBD2. CDR3 size: 17 residues. V gave up 2 bases and J gave up 5 bases; unmatched junction bases: 13. Looked up from germline, CDR1 is SGHKS and CDR2 is YYEKEE (reference sequence). For the CDR3, the DNA is TGTGCCAGCAGCTTCAGGCCAGCGGGAGGGTTTGGCGACGAGCAGTACTTC. It is translated as CASSFRPAGGFGDEQYF. The whole variable domain, filled in from reference TRBV5-5 and TRBJ2-7, reads DAGVTQSPTHLIKTRGQQVTLRCSPISGHKSVSWYQQVLGQGPQFIFQYYEKEERGRGNFPDRFSARQFPNYSSELNVNALLLGDSALYLCASSFRPAGGFGDEQYFGPGTRLTVT.

The rearrangement links TRBV7-8 to TRBJ1-1; D unresolved. This CDR3 is 13 amino acids long. Trimming stripped 0 bases from V and 5 bases from J, with 7 bases between. Germline-derived CDR1 and CDR2 are SGHVS and FQNEAQ. The CDR3 DNA reads as TGTGCCAGCAGCTTAGCGCCGGGGACTGAAGCTTTCTTT. It translates to CASSLAPGTEAFF.

This sequence joins TRBV6-1 and TRBJ1-4, with D uncertain. Germline assignment: CDR1 MNHNS and CDR2 SASEGT. The V end lost 6 bases, the J end lost 4 bases, and 6 bases lay between the germline ends. The CDR3 extends over 12 amino acids. DNA of the CDR3: TGTGCCAGCAGCGGGAATAATGAAAAACTGTTTTTT. Its protein product is CASSGNNEKLFF.

This clone was detected a few times. This rearrangement joins TRBV29-1 to TRBJ2-5; D gene unclear. The ends were cut back, 1 base at V and 9 bases at J, with 9 bases in the middle. Looked up from germline, CDR1 is SQVTM and CDR2 is ANQGSEA. This CDR3 region has 11 residues. The CDR3 is CSVEVEYAQYF. The CDR3 DNA is TGCAGCGTTGAAGTGGAGTACGCCCAGTACTTC.

The DNA for the CDR3 is TGTGCCAGCAGTCCAACTAGCGGGGGTAGCAATGAGCAGTTCTTC. As protein: CASSPTSGGSNEQFF. This rearrangement joins TRBV27 to TRBJ2-1; 11 bases line up with TRBD2. The CDR3 covers 15 residues. In germline, CDR1 is MNHEY, CDR2 SMNVEV (reference sequence). After removal of 5 bases from V and 6 bases from J, the junction contained 6 bases not matched to a gene.

This clone appeared a single time. V is TRBV2 and J is TRBJ1-3; D may be TRBD1 (6 bases). CDR3 length: 15 residues. V shed 7 bases and J shed 7 bases, with 20 bases lying between them. Germline V lookup: CDR1 SNHLY, CDR2 FYNNEI. The chain's CDR3 is CASNPTIQGRNTIYF. CDR3 DNA sequence: TGTGCCAGCAATCCGACAATCCAGGGGCGGAACACCATATATTTT.

The rearrangement links TRBV27 to TRBJ2-7; D tentatively reads TRBD1 or TRBD2 (5 bases each). The CDR3 totals 15 residues. V lost 3 bases, J lost 3 bases, and 15 bases lay in between. Germline V lookup: CDR1 MNHEY, CDR2 SMNVEV (reference sequence). This chain's CDR3 is CASSFRGNPGYEQYF. As DNA, the CDR3 is TGTGCCAGCAGTTTTCGGGGCAACCCCGGCTACGAGCAGTACTTC.

V gene TRBV28 combines with J gene TRBJ2-7, with a tentative D call TRBD2 (5 bases). The germline CDR1 and CDR2 sequences are MDHEN and SYDVKM. V shed 7 bases and J shed 0 bases, with 7 bases lying between them. This CDR3 has 12 residues. The CDR3 region has the DNA TGTGCCAGCATCGGGAACTCCTACGAGCAGTACTTC. This encodes CASIGNSYEQYF.

The rearrangement joins TRBV5-1 to TRBJ2-4; TRBD2 agrees at 12 bases. CDR1 and CDR2 (germline): SGHRS, YFSETQ. CDR3 length: 19 amino acids. With 4 bases clipped from V and 0 bases from J, the junction kept 11 bases outside the gene matches. CDR3 residues: CASSEDPGLAGLAKNIQYF. CDR3 sequence (DNA): TGCGCCAGCAGCGAAGATCCGGGACTAGCGGGCCTAGCCAAAAACATTCAGTACTTC. Full variable domain (rest looked up from reference TRBV5-1 and TRBJ2-4): KAGVTQTPRYLIKTRGQQVTLSCSPISGHRSVSWYQQTPGQGLQFLFEYFSETQRNKGNFPGRFSGRQFSNSRSEMNVSTLELGDSALYLCASSEDPGLAGLAKNIQYFGAGTRLSVL.

This chain connects TRBV27 to TRBJ2-7; the D call may be TRBD1 or TRBD2 (5 bases each). CDR3 length: 16 amino acids. The V end lost 8 bases, the J end lost 1 base, and 21 bases lay between the germline ends. Germline loops: CDR1 MNHEY, CDR2 SMNVEV (reference sequence). The DNA of the CDR3 is TGTGCCAGCTCTAGGGTTGGGGGAGAACGTTCCTACGAGCAGTACTTC. It translates to CASSRVGGERSYEQYF.

V and J are TRBV6-5 and TRBJ1-5; possibly TRBD1 for D (5 bases). V shed 0 bases and J shed 5 bases, with 14 bases lying between them. CDR3 length equals 16 residues. Germline lookup yields CDR1 MNHEY and CDR2 SVGAGI. The CDR3 region is CASSYSTVGVDQPQHF. The CDR3 DNA reads TGTGCCAGCAGTTACTCGACAGTAGGTGTGGATCAGCCCCAGCATTTT.

The genes are TRBV29-1 and TRBJ2-7; D is unresolved. This CDR3 spans 11 amino acids. Germline-derived CDR1 and CDR2 are SQVTM and ANQGSEA. V lost 6 bases and J 7 bases, leaving 13 bases between the germline ends. This CDR3 is CSVARSREQYF. CDR3 sequence (DNA): TGCAGCGTGGCTAGGTCTCGGGAGCAGTACTTC.